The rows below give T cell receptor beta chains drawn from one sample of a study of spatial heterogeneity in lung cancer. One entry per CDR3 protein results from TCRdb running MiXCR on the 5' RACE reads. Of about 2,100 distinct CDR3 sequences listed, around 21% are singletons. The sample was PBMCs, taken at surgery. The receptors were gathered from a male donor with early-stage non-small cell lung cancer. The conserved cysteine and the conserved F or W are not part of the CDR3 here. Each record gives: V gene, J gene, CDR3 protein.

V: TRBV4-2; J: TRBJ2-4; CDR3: ASSGLAKNIQY
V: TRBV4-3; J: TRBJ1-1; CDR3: ASSQQTGGEAF
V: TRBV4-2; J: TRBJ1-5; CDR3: ASSQDGRANQPQH
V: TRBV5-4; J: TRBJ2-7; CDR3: ASSLGDSSYEQY
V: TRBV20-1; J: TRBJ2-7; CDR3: SATGTSGRTPYEQY
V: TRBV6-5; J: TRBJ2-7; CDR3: ASGVTSMAFEQY
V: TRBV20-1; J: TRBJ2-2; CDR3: SAKLAGGRTGELF
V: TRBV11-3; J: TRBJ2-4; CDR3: ASSLDFSGQRNKNIRY
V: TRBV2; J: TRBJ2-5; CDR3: ARGRGQGQETQY
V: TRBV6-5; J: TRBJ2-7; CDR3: ASSEGGLSSYEQY
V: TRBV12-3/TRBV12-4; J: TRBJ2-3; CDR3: ASCQGARQY
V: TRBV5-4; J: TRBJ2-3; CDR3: ASSYAGAADTQY
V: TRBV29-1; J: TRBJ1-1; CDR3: SVVETDTEAF
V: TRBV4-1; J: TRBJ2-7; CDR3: ASSHPTGTGAYEQY
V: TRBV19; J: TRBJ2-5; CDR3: ASSRGAQRLQETQY
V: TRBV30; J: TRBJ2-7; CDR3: AWSRLTSGGTYEQY
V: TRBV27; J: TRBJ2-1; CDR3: ASLQGNEQF
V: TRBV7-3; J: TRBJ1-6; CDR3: ASSFGEANSPLH
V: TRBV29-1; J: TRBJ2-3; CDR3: SVSEGGTDTQY
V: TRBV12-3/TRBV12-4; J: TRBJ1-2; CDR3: ASSFNLRQGSTYGYT
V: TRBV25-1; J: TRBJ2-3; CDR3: ASGVGAGDTDTQY
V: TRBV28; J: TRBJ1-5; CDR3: ASSEVGNQPQH